This T cell receptor beta chain was recorded in a study of blood T cell repertoires in COVID-19. The data were produced by immunoSEQ multiplex PCR, yet TCRdb's version contains in-frame clones alone and is incomplete. The sample lists under 200,000 clones, about 85% occurring once. Sequenced material: PBMCs or T cells enriched from blood (not recorded which). The receptor was derived from a woman in her thirties or forties in a cohort exposed to, infected with or recovered from COVID-19 (not recorded which).

Written as DNA, the CDR3 is TGTGCCAGCAGCCAAACGATGCAGGCCTTCTCCTACGAGCAGTACTTC. Protein product: CASSQTMQAFSYEQYF. This chain uses TRBV14 with TRBJ2-7, with D hard to call. There are 16 residues in the CDR3. Germline loops: CDR1 SGHDN, CDR2 FVKESK. V was clipped by 2 bases and J by 0 bases, with 14 bases between them.